This entry lists 17 T cell receptor beta chains sequenced from one sample in a study of shared clonotypes between healthy human individuals. TCRdb keeps only in-frame clones here, not all; method: immunoSEQ multiplex PCR. The data show 2 million to 2.5 million clones, with roughly 93% seen just once and 0.35% to 0.45% held by the top ten. Input material: naive CD4+ T cells from PBMCs. Subset given: CD45RA+ positively selected. The receptor source for this set is a man younger than 30 in good health. Some clones in this sample may be carry-over from other donors' samples.

The chain employs TRBV2 and TRBJ2-4; D perhaps matches TRBD1 (5 bases). Germline values: CDR1 SNHLY, CDR2 FYNNEI. The CDR3 totals 14 residues. The ends were cut back, 3 bases at V and 2 bases at J, with 8 bases in the middle. CDR3 sequence: CASSDRATKNIQYF. The DNA of the CDR3 is TGTGCCAGCAGTGACAGGGCGACCAAAAACATTCAGTACTTC.

This chain connects TRBV6-1 to TRBJ2-7; possibly TRBD1 for D (6 bases). CDR3 length: 14 amino acids. V was cut by 7 bases and J by 0 bases, with 13 bases left in between. Germline assignment: CDR1 MNHNS and CDR2 SASEGT. In DNA, the CDR3 is TGTGCCAGCACCGTAGACAGGAGCTCCTACGAGCAGTACTTC. Its protein product is CASTVDRSSYEQYF.

This chain links TRBV5-6 with TRBJ2-7, with 10 bases identical to TRBD1. The V gene's germline CDR1 is SGHDT and CDR2 YYEEEE. The CDR3 is 13 residues long. With 4 bases clipped from V and 6 bases from J, the junction kept 4 bases outside the gene matches. The CDR3 region is CASSRDRGGEQYF. CDR3 DNA sequence: TGTGCCAGCAGCAGGGACAGGGGAGGCGAGCAGTACTTC.

The chain carries TRBV27 and TRBJ2-5; D call uncertain. The CDR3 totals 11 residues. The V end was cut by 8 bases, the J end by 6 bases, with 10 bases between. Germline loops: CDR1 MNHEY, CDR2 SMNVEV (reference sequence). CDR3 in DNA: TGTGCCAGCGGGCGCCTCCAGACCCAGTACTTC. Its translation: CASGRLQTQYF.

This clone showed up just once. The chain links TRBV19 to TRBJ2-1; 8 bases map to TRBD1. Losses at the gene ends were 5 bases for V and 7 bases for J; bases not matched to a gene: 7. CDR3 size: 14 residues. Germline lookup yields CDR1 LNHDA and CDR2 SQIVND (reference sequence). CDR3 sequence (DNA): TGTGCCAGTAGTGGGTGGACAGGGCAGAATGAGCAGTTCTTC. Translation: CASSGWTGQNEQFF.

J is TRBJ2-7 and V is TRBV7-8, with 7 bases matching TRBD2. CDR1 and CDR2 (germline): SGHVS, FQNEAQ. CDR3 size: 14 residues. The V segment lost 5 bases and the J segment 3 bases; nucleotides outside the gene matches: 7. CDR3 amino acids: CASSRTGGYYEQYF. The CDR3 DNA is TGTGCCAGCAGCAGGACGGGGGGTTACTACGAGCAGTACTTC.

This clone was recorded only once. The chain couples TRBV2 to TRBJ2-5; D not certain. The end of the DNA fits TRBJ2-7 better, so the J call may be wrong. Germline values: CDR1 SNHLY, CDR2 FYNNEI. The CDR3 runs 12 residues. The CDR3 spells CASSQSSYEQYF. The CDR3 coding sequence is TGTGCCAGCAGTCAGAGCTCCTACGAGCAGTACTTC.

This clone was seen a single time. The V and J genes are TRBV5-6 and TRBJ2-2; D is undetermined. This CDR3 has 16 amino acids. The ends were cut back, 4 bases at V and 6 bases at J, with 19 bases in the middle. The germline V gene encodes CDR1 SGHDT and CDR2 YYEEEE. CDR3 amino acids: CASSPLRAVFSGELFF. The DNA of the CDR3 is TGTGCCAGCAGCCCCCTCCGGGCCGTTTTTTCCGGGGAGCTGTTTTTT.

The rearrangement links TRBV2 to TRBJ1-3; possibly TRBD1 for D (5 bases). V lost 4 bases and J lost 2, with 12 bases in between. Germline values: CDR1 SNHLY, CDR2 FYNNEI. This CDR3 has 15 amino acids. The CDR3 nucleotides read TGTGCCAGCAGTGGGTTTGGGACTACTGGAAACACCATATATTTT. As protein: CASSGFGTTGNTIYF.

This chain joins TRBV2 and TRBJ1-5, with D perhaps TRBD1 (6 bases). This CDR3 region has 15 residues. Trimming shortened V by 4 bases and J by 7 bases, and 17 bases separated the two germline ends. Germline-derived CDR1 and CDR2 are SNHLY and FYNNEI. Written as DNA, the CDR3 is TGTGCCAGCAGTGGGGGACGGGGGGGCGGACAGCCCCAGCATTTT. Its translation is CASSGGRGGGQPQHF.

The chain is built from TRBV7-2 and TRBJ2-7; 10 nucleotides match TRBD1. Unmatched junction bases numbered 14, after V lost 5 bases and J lost 4 bases. CDR1 is SGHTA and CDR2 is FQGNSA in the germline V gene. The CDR3 length is 17 residues. The DNA for the CDR3 is TGTGCCAGCAGCCGACAGGGGGCCCCTCCCTTCCGGTACGAGCAGTACTTC. Residues: CASSRQGAPPFRYEQYF.

This chain connects TRBV11-1 to TRBJ1-3; 7 nucleotides match TRBD1. In germline, CDR1 is SGHAT, CDR2 FQDESV (reference sequence). Losses at the gene ends were 5 bases for V and 4 bases for J; bases not matched to a gene: 11. This CDR3 region has 16 residues. The CDR3 is CASSVSAGGSGNTIYF. For the CDR3, the DNA is TGTGCCAGCAGCGTATCAGCAGGGGGATCCGGAAACACCATATATTTT. The full variable domain, rest sourced from reference TRBV11-1 and TRBJ1-3, is EAEVAQSPRYKITEKSQAVAFWCDPISGHATLYWYRQILGQGPELLVQFQDESVVDDSQLPKDRFSAERLKGVDSTLKIQPAELGDSAMYLCASSVSAGGSGNTIYFGEGSWLTVV.

The chain uses TRBV6-1 and TRBJ1-4, with D perhaps matching TRBD1 (5 bases). Germline CDR1 reads MNHNS; CDR2 reads SASEGT. The CDR3 loop spans 15 amino acids. Between the trimmed V and J ends, which lost 7 bases and 5 bases, there was a span of 17 bases. The CDR3 reads CASTSIRVGNEKLFF. The CDR3 coding sequence is TGTGCCAGCACAAGTATCAGGGTCGGGAATGAAAAACTGTTTTTT.

The chain employs TRBV4-3 and TRBJ2-7, with 12 bases that match TRBD1. In germline, CDR1 is LGHNA, CDR2 YSLEER. The CDR3 is 16 amino acids. V trimming: 4 bases; J trimming: 7 bases; junction bases outside the gene matches: 11. For the CDR3, the DNA is TGCGCCAGCAGCCTAAACCGGGACAGGGGGCTGTGGGAGCAGTACTTC. Its translation: CASSLNRDRGLWEQYF.

The chain is built from TRBV9 and TRBJ2-7, with 11 bases that match TRBD2. J was trimmed by 5 bases and V by 3 bases; bases with no gene match: 19. CDR3 length: 19 residues. Germline CDR1 SGDLS, CDR2 YYNGEE. CDR3 DNA: TGTGCCAGCAGCGCCGAACCCGGGACTAGCGGCCTCCGCTTGGACGAGCAGTACTTC. Protein: CASSAEPGTSGLRLDEQYF.

This rearrangement joins TRBV11-2 to TRBJ1-1; maybe TRBD1 (5 bases). CDR3 length equals 15 residues. Germline CDR1 is SGHAT and CDR2 is FQNNGV. V dropped 1 base and J dropped 5 bases, with 14 bases sitting between them. The CDR3 loop is CASSLVRGRGTEAFF. DNA for the CDR3: TGTGCCAGCAGCTTAGTAAGAGGAAGGGGAACTGAAGCTTTCTTT.

The chain combines TRBV4-3 with TRBJ2-1, with a possible D match to TRBD2 (6 bases). The CDR3 is 15 amino acids. The V end lost 8 bases, the J end lost 4 bases, and 18 bases lay between the germline ends. From germline, CDR1 is LGHNA and CDR2 YSLEER. The CDR3 region is CASGMASAPYNEQFF. In nucleotides, the CDR3 is TGCGCCAGCGGAATGGCTAGCGCCCCTTACAATGAGCAGTTCTTC.